The 3 T cell receptor beta chains given below trace back to one sample, sequenced in a study of blood T cell repertoires in COVID-19. Produced via immunoSEQ multiplex PCR; TCRdb's table is partial and in-frame only. The sample lists some 83,000 clones, about 91% seen once, with 0.47% in the top ten. Sample: peripheral blood. The receptors stem from a man aged 60 to 75 with acute or convalescent COVID-19.

This chain connects TRBV3-1 (or the pseudogene TRBV3-2) to TRBJ2-5; D unresolved. Germline V gene sequence: CDR1 LGHDT, CDR2 YNNKEL (reference sequence). The V end lost 8 bases, the J end lost 1 base, and 5 bases lay between the germline ends. The CDR3 extends over 11 amino acids. DNA for the CDR3: TGTGCCAGCTCGGTCCAAGAGACCCAGTACTTC. Protein product: CASSVQETQYF.

The rearrangement uses TRBV19 and TRBJ2-7; 7 positions match TRBD1. Per the germline V gene, CDR1 is LNHDA and CDR2 is SQIVND (reference sequence). After removal of 6 bases from V and 6 bases from J, the junction contained 17 bases not matched to a gene. The CDR3 contains 16 residues. This CDR3 reads CASRPGFPLGGGEQYF. The CDR3 nucleotides are TGTGCCAGTAGACCAGGCTTTCCCTTAGGGGGCGGCGAGCAGTACTTC.

V is TRBV5-1 and J is TRBJ1-2; D remains ambiguous. The CDR3 totals 13 residues. The germline V gene encodes CDR1 SGHRS and CDR2 YFSETQ. With 5 bases removed from V and 1 base from J, the gap between germline ends came to 9 bases. The CDR3 is CASRNDNNYGYTF. In DNA form, the CDR3 reads TGCGCCAGCAGGAACGACAATAACTATGGCTACACCTTC.